These 6 T cell receptor beta chains originate from one sample sequenced in a study of molecular identifiers for immune sequencing clone quantification. TCRdb independently ran MiXCR on the PCR reads; one entry per CDR3 protein. The repertoire holds 350,000 or so distinct CDR3 sequences, with about 22% as singletons. The sequencing sample was made of naive CD8+ T cells from blood, with Jurkat cell RNA spiked in. As for subset: FACS-sorted CD8+CD4-CCR7+CD45RA+ naive T cells. These receptors came from a human donor in good health. Some libraries in this study had Jurkat cell RNA spiked in.

This chain links TRBV6-2 or TRBV6-3 with TRBJ2-7, with 9 bases fitting TRBD2. CDR1 is MNHEY, CDR2 SVGEGT, per germline. J gave up 7 bases and V 4 bases, and 8 bases lay outside the gene matches. The CDR3 is 14 amino acids. CDR3 sequence (DNA): TGTGCCAGCAGTTTTCCGGGACTAGCAGTTGAGCAGTACTTC. This sequence encodes CASSFPGLAVEQYF.

This clonotype came up many times. The CDR3 protein is CASTPGDNQPQHF. DNA for the CDR3: TGTGCCAGCACTCCAGGGGACAATCAGCCCCAGCATTTT. The chain couples TRBV12-3 or TRBV12-4 to TRBJ1-5, with D tentatively TRBD1 (6 bases). V was pared by 7 bases and J by 3 bases, with 10 bases between. This CDR3 contains 13 residues.

The J gene is TRBJ2-1, the V gene TRBV7-6; tentative D call: TRBD2 (6 bases). CDR3 length equals 16 residues. Germline CDR1 SGHVS, CDR2 FNYEAQ. Trimming took off 5 bases at V and 8 bases at J, with 22 bases between the two ends. CDR3 nucleotides: TGTGCCAGCAGCACCCTATCCGGGACTGCCGTATATGAGCAGTTCTTC. Translating gives CASSTLSGTAVYEQFF.

V is TRBV6-2 or TRBV6-3 and J is TRBJ1-1, with D possibly TRBD1 on 6 matching bases. Germline V CDR1 and CDR2: MNHEY, SVGEGT. V lost 4 bases to trimming and J lost 1 base, with 19 bases between them. The CDR3 contains 17 residues. The CDR3 loop reads CASSSLGQILRNTEAFF. The DNA of the CDR3 is TGTGCCAGCAGTTCGCTTGGACAGATACTAAGGAACACTGAAGCTTTCTTT.

The chain links TRBV28 to TRBJ2-3; no clear D gene. Matching the DNA end better, TRBJ1-5 makes the J call doubtful. Germline CDR1 MDHEN, CDR2 SYDVKM. The CDR3 covers 17 residues. DNA for the CDR3: TGTGCCAGCAGATATACGGTGGGCGGGAGATGGTCAGATACGCAGCATTTT. Translated: CASRYTVGGRWSDTQHF.

Written as DNA, the CDR3 is TGTGCCAGCAGTTTATCGGTTGGCGGGGAGCTGTTTTTT. Its translation: CASSLSVGGELFF. The chain recombines TRBV27 with TRBJ2-2; D not resolved. V lost 0 bases and J lost 7, with 6 bases in between. Germline CDR1 is MNHEY and CDR2 is SMNVEV (reference sequence). CDR3 length equals 13 residues.